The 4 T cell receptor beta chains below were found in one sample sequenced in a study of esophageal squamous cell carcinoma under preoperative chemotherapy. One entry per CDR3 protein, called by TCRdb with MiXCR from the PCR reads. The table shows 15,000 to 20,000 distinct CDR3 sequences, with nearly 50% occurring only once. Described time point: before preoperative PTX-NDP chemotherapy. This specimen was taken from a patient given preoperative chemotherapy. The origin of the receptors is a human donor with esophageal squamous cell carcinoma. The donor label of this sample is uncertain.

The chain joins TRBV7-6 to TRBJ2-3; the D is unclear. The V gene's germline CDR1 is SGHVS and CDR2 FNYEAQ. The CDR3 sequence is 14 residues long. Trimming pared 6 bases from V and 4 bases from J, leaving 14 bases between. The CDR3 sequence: CASRPVPGADTQYF. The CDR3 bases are TGTGCCAGCAGGCCGGTCCCTGGGGCAGATACGCAGTATTTT.

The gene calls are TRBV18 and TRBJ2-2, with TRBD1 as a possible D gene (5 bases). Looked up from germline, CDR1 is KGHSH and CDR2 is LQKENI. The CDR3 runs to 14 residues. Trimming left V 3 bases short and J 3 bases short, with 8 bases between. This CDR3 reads CASSPLTDTGELFF. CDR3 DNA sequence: TGTGCCAGCTCACCTCTGACAGACACCGGGGAGCTGTTTTTT.

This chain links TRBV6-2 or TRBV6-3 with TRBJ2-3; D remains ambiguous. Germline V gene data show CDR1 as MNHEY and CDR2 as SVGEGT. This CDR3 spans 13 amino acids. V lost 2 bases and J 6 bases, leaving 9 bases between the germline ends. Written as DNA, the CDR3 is TGTGCCAGCAGTTACGATGAGGCTGATACGCAGTATTTT. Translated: CASSYDEADTQYF.

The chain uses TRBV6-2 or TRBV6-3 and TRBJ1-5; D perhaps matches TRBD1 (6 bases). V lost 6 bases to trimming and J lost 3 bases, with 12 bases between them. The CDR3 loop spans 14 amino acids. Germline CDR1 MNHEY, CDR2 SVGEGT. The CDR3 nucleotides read TGTGCCAGCAGGTACACAGGGACCAATCAGCCCCAGCATTTT. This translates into CASRYTGTNQPQHF.